A selection of T cell receptor beta chains follows, all from one sample in a study of siplizumab effects on memory and regulatory T cells. Assay: immunoSEQ multiplex PCR; the TCRdb copy retains only in-frame clones and omits some. The repertoire holds roughly 100,000 clones, with about 92% as singletons. Sequencing was done on a sample of CD4+ T cells sorted from blood. The receptor source for this set is a human donor in good health. Both conserved end residues are part of each CDR3. D genes are given only for firm matches. Clone size appears in some rows only: once, few, many, or a class for an expanded clone.

V	J	size	D	CDR3	DNA
TRBV10-1	TRBJ2-1	.	TRBD2	CASSESSGVPYNEQFF	TGCGCCAGCAGTGAGTCAAGCGGGGTCCCCTACAATGAGCAGTTCTTC
TRBV30	TRBJ1-4	.	.	CAWSVPLGGTEKLFF	TGTGCCTGGAGTGTCCCGTTGGGGGGAACTGAAAAACTGTTTTTT
TRBV30	TRBJ1-3	.	.	CAWSVSGTPGNTIYF	TGTGCCTGGAGTGTGTCAGGGACCCCTGGAAACACCATATATTTT
TRBV27	TRBJ1-2	.	TRBD1	CASRMGGTGAIGYTF	TGTGCCAGCAGGATGGGAGGGACAGGGGCTATTGGCTACACCTTC
TRBV6-1	TRBJ1-2	.	.	CASIFRGNYGYTF	TGTGCCAGCATTTTCAGGGGTAACTATGGCTACACCTTC
TRBV7-8	TRBJ2-5	.	.	CASSRRGGGNQETQYF	TGTGCCAGCAGCCGTAGGGGCGGGGGCAACCAAGAGACCCAGTACTTC
TRBV27	TRBJ2-2	.	TRBD1	CASRVGQGASGELFF	TGTGCCAGCAGAGTAGGGCAGGGGGCAAGCGGGGAGCTGTTTTTT
TRBV19	TRBJ1-3	.	.	CASSISGPDYGNTIYF	TGTGCCAGTAGTATATCCGGCCCGGACTATGGAAACACCATATATTTT
TRBV5-5	TRBJ2-5	.	TRBD2	CASSGTGTSGHSETQYF	TGTGCCAGCAGCGGGACCGGGACTAGCGGCCACTCCGAGACCCAGTACTTC
TRBV7-9	TRBJ2-1	.	TRBD2	CASSVWTSGGYNEQFF	TGTGCCAGCAGCGTCTGGACTAGCGGGGGTTACAATGAGCAGTTCTTC
TRBV7-9	TRBJ1-3	.	.	CASGPRISGNTIYF	TGTGCCAGCGGCCCTCGGATCTCTGGAAACACCATATATTTT
TRBV5-4	TRBJ2-7	.	TRBD2	CASSLGESRIWDYTYEQYF	TGTGCCAGCAGCTTGGGAGAGTCGCGTATTTGGGACTATACCTACGAGCAGTACTTC
TRBV6-6	TRBJ2-7	.	.	CASSGTAYEQYF	TGTGCCAGCAGTGGGACTGCGTACGAGCAGTACTTC
TRBV19	TRBJ2-7	.	TRBD2	CASSIARGSINEQYF	TGTGCCAGTAGTATAGCCCGCGGGAGTATTAACGAGCAGTACTTC
TRBV7-8	TRBJ2-5	.	TRBD2	CASSFGGEGTQYF	TGTGCCAGCAGCTTTGGGGGGGAGGGGACCCAGTACTTC
TRBV4-3	TRBJ2-3	.	.	CASSQDSGPGTDTQYF	TGCGCCAGCAGCCAAGATAGCGGCCCCGGGACAGATACGCAGTATTTT
TRBV30	TRBJ1-6	.	.	CAWTSGQSSYNSPLHF	TGTGCCTGGACCAGTGGGCAGAGCTCCTATAATTCACCCCTCCACTTT
TRBV30	TRBJ1-2	.	.	CAWSVDSILGGYGYTF	TGTGCCTGGAGTGTAGACTCTATCTTAGGAGGCTATGGCTACACCTTC
TRBV7-2	TRBJ2-7	.	.	CASSSNRAEQYF	TGTGCCAGCAGCTCTAACAGGGCCGAGCAGTACTTC
TRBV5-1	TRBJ1-2	.	.	CASSWGARDGNYGYTF	TGCGCCAGCAGCTGGGGGGCGCGGGACGGAAACTATGGCTACACCTTC
TRBV4-3	TRBJ2-1	.	TRBD2	CASSQDPGRPNEQFF	TGCGCCAGCAGCCAAGATCCCGGGAGGCCGAATGAGCAGTTCTTC
TRBV7-2	TRBJ1-5	.	.	CASNPSPGRPQHF	TGTGCCAGCAATCCTAGCCCCGGGCGGCCCCAGCATTTT
TRBV27	TRBJ1-2	.	.	CASSYSGSEGYTF	TGTGCCAGCAGTTACTCGGGGTCCGAGGGCTACACCTTC
TRBV5-6	TRBJ1-2	.	.	CASSLWWTDYGYTF	TGTGCCAGCAGCCTGTGGTGGACGGACTATGGCTACACCTTC
TRBV19	TRBJ1-3	.	.	CASSIDPGAGNTIYF	TGTGCCAGTAGTATAGACCCGGGTGCTGGAAACACCATATATTTT
TRBV18	TRBJ1-4	.	.	CASSPRGSTNEKLFF	TGTGCCAGCTCACCAAGGGGGTCAACTAATGAAAAACTGTTTTTT
TRBV29-1	TRBJ1-2	.	.	CSVRYDRNYGYTF	TGCAGCGTTAGATACGACAGGAACTATGGCTACACCTTC
TRBV6-6	TRBJ2-7	.	TRBD1	CASSSTGSGEQYF	TGTGCCAGCAGTTCGACAGGGTCCGGGGAGCAGTACTTC
TRBV5-1	TRBJ1-1	.	TRBD1	CASSLGWGQGAGEAFF	TGCGCCAGCAGCTTGGGATGGGGACAGGGGGCTGGTGAAGCTTTCTTT
TRBV9	TRBJ2-1	.	.	CASSVGNVGNEQFF	TGTGCCAGCAGCGTAGGTAACGTAGGGAATGAGCAGTTCTTC
TRBV5-1	TRBJ2-5	.	TRBD2	CASAITSGRETQYF	TGCGCCAGCGCCATAACTAGCGGGAGGGAGACCCAGTACTTC
TRBV19	TRBJ2-3	.	TRBD2	CASSRGGSTDTQYF	TGTGCCAGTAGTCGGGGGGGAAGCACAGATACGCAGTATTTT
TRBV9	TRBJ1-2	.	.	CASSVGENYGYTF	TGTGCCAGCAGCGTTGGGGAGAACTATGGCTACACCTTC
TRBV4-2	TRBJ2-1	.	.	CASSQGYFDNEQFF	TGTGCCAGCAGCCAAGGGTACTTCGACAATGAGCAGTTCTTC
TRBV27	TRBJ1-3	.	.	CASIWGQLENTIYF	TGTGCCAGCATCTGGGGGCAACTGGAAAACACCATATATTTT
TRBV7-2	TRBJ1-3	.	TRBD1	CASSTQGYSGNTIYF	TGTGCCAGCAGCACACAGGGGTACTCTGGAAACACCATATATTTT
TRBV7-3	TRBJ1-6	.	.	CASSLRAGGRSPLHF	TGTGCCAGCAGCTTACGGGCCGGGGGTCGTTCACCCCTCCACTTT
TRBV19	TRBJ1-5	.	.	CASSSVQGVRNQPQHF	TGTGCCAGTAGTTCGGTTCAGGGCGTTCGCAATCAGCCCCAGCATTTT
TRBV6-1	TRBJ1-2	.	.	CASTGSDYGYTF	TGTGCCAGCACAGGGTCGGACTATGGCTACACCTTC
TRBV14	TRBJ2-3	.	.	CASSQEGSFRDTQYF	TGTGCCAGCAGCCAAGAAGGGTCCTTCCGGGATACGCAGTATTTT
TRBV5-1	TRBJ1-2	.	.	CASSPGQYGYTF	TGCGCCAGCAGCCCCGGACAGTATGGCTACACCTTC
TRBV6-1	TRBJ1-2	.	.	CASSSDRSRDGYTF	TGTGCCAGCAGTAGTGACAGGTCCAGAGATGGCTACACCTTC
TRBV11-2	TRBJ2-5	once	TRBD2	CASSPRTAGGPRETQYF	TGTGCCAGCAGCCCCCGGACGGCGGGGGGGCCGAGGGAGACCCAGTACTTC
TRBV30	TRBJ2-1	.	.	CAWSVGGRQFF	TGTGCCTGGAGTGTTGGCGGAAGGCAGTTCTTC
TRBV18	TRBJ1-5	.	.	CASSPGTSNQPQHF	TGTGCCAGCTCACCAGGGACTAGCAATCAGCCCCAGCATTTT
TRBV19	TRBJ2-7	.	TRBD2	CASSAGTSGYEQYF	TGTGCCAGTAGTGCAGGGACTAGCGGCTACGAGCAGTACTTC
TRBV19	TRBJ2-5	.	.	CASSINIQETQYF	TGTGCCAGTAGTATTAATATCCAAGAGACCCAGTACTTC
TRBV18	TRBJ1-1	.	.	CASSSQMNTEAFF	TGTGCCAGCTCATCCCAAATGAACACTGAAGCTTTCTTT